This TCR beta chain derives from a study of T cell responses to AZD1222 COVID-19 vaccine (dated by TCRdb to the early 2020s). The study in broad terms: AZD1222 recipients given second doses at about 4 weeks or at about 12 weeks were pooled, since spike-specific TCR depth and breadth were not found to differ between the two schedules. Trial participants were enrolled by age into 18-55, 56-69 and 70-plus year subgroups, with around 150, 28 and 57 TCR-sequenced participants respectively. TCR sequencing was performed for 233 trial participants, of whom about 210 were given two doses of AZD1222 and some 25 were given two doses of MenACWY control vaccine. Beyond this particular receptor, the publication reports: After two AZD1222 doses, both the breadth and the depth of spike-specific TCRs were significantly higher than at day 0 and than in MenACWY recipients. Conclusions about previously exposed vaccinees are limited because only six or seven AZD1222 recipients were SARS-CoV-2 seropositive at baseline. Because no samples from the day 14 peak response were available, repertoires could be characterized only after the peak T cell response. In the small 56-69-year group, the increase in depth fell short of significance, most likely because of low power. Participants were mostly white British and included more females than males, and it was suggested by the authors that clonal diversity may have been underestimated. Vaccine-associated CD4 TCRs spanned the whole spike protein, with dominant responses in regions 160-218 and 743-854. Nearly half of unique spike-specific TCRs reportedly recognized epitopes outside regions mutated in the B.1.351 and B.1.1.7 variants.

About this clone itself: The antigen it binds to is not known. There are no base qualities to consult, and no much larger clone falls within one base.

The germline V gene yields SGDLS for CDR1 and YYNGEE for CDR2. The CDR3 holds 14 amino acids from the cysteine to the phenylalanine. Left in the record is the CDR3 DNA by itself, 42 bases read in frame from the first base. Trimming at the junction amounts to 0 bases on V and 0 bases on J, and the germline ends lie 6 bases apart. In light of the paper, this sample's time point label describes: baseline before first vaccination. Samples from vaccinated people were obtained from the UK trials COV001 and COV002, which included a single-blind randomized controlled phase 2/3 trial of AZD1222 (ChAdOx1 nCoV-19) in healthy adults. For TCRbeta chain sequencing, PBMC samples were collected from trial participants at day 0 and at day 28 after the second dose. The CDR3 regions of human TCRbeta chains were analyzed by immunosequencing. On the study's bioinformatics: TCRs in the repertoires were matched against a reference library of SARS-CoV-2-specific TCRs that had been generated with the MIRA antigen-specificity platform. Breadth meant the fraction of unique TCRs that were SARS-CoV-2-associated, whereas depth meant the fraction of total T cells that were SARS-CoV-2-associated. Each spike-specific TCR was assigned to its reactive spike region and to a CD4 or CD8 class using the MIRA data. Log10-transformed breadth and depth values were compared by one-way ANOVA with Sidak's multiple comparisons tests. TCRdb obtained this table from immuneACCESS and retained in-frame rearrangements with V and J assigned. These tables miss some clones; where compared with another copy, unresolved V genes account for less than half of the shortfall, and the remainder is unexplained. V, J and clone size reflect that table, while D and trimming were determined from the DNA. This sample gives about 100,000 clones in total; roughly nine tenths of them show up just once. The ten largest account for 16% of the sample.

Specimen: peripheral blood, collected on day 0 of AZD1222 vaccination. This TCR came from an adult in good health. The chain is assembled from TRBV9 and TRBJ1-1; confidence is insufficient to name the D gene. The CDR3 protein sequence reads: CASSVAALNTEAFF. The DNA sequence follows: TGTGCCAGCAGCGTAGCGGCCTTGAACACTGAAGCTTTCTTT.